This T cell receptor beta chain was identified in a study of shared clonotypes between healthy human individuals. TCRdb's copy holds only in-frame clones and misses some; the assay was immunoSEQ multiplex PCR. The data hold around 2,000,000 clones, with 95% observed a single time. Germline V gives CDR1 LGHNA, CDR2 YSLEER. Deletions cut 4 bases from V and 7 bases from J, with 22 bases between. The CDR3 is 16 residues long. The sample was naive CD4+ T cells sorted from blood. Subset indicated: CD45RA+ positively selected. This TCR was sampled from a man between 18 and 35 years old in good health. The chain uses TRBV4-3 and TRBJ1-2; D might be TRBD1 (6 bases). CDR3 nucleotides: TGCGCCAGCAGCCCAAGTTTTACAGGGAGGGAAGGTGGCTACACCTTC. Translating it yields CASSPSFTGREGGYTF.